What follows are 20 T cell receptor beta chains derived from one specimen sequenced in a study of blood T cell repertoires in COVID-19. Generated by immunoSEQ multiplex PCR, the TCRdb table keeps only in-frame clones and is missing some. The profile shows about 160,000 clones, about nine tenths of them singletons. Sequenced sample: peripheral blood. All receptors derive from a woman aged 55-69 years with active or convalescent COVID-19.

This chain connects TRBV2 to TRBJ1-2; D is undetermined. This CDR3 spans 14 amino acids. CDR1 and CDR2 (germline): SNHLY, FYNNEI. Trimming took 0 bases from V and 3 from J, leaving 8 bases between them. DNA for the CDR3: TGTGCCAGCAGTGAAGCGGCCAGATACTATGGCTACACCTTC. Residues: CASSEAARYYGYTF.

The V call is TRBV7-2, the J call TRBJ2-5; D gene ambiguous. This CDR3 contains 16 residues. V was clipped by 0 bases and J by 5 bases, with 16 bases between them. Per germline, CDR1 SGHTA and CDR2 FQGNSA. The CDR3 DNA follows: TGTGCCAGCAGCTTAGCTATTGGTAGCTCTTACGAGACCCAGTACTTC. Its protein is CASSLAIGSSYETQYF.

The chain employs TRBV10-3 and TRBJ2-3; D might be TRBD1 (6 bases). Trimming left V 2 bases short and J 10 bases short, with 19 bases between. Germline-derived CDR1 and CDR2 are ENHRY and SYGVKD. This CDR3 has 15 residues. This CDR3 is CAISEGVARGKAQYF. The CDR3, as DNA: TGTGCCATCAGTGAGGGGGTAGCGAGGGGGAAGGCGCAGTATTTT.

CDR3: CASSRVQGTANEKLFF. The CDR3 coding sequence is TGTGCCAGCAGCCGCGTCCAGGGAACCGCTAATGAAAAACTGTTTTTT. V is TRBV7-9 and J is TRBJ1-4; a weak D match, TRBD1 (5 bases). The CDR3 loop spans 16 amino acids. Germline values: CDR1 SEHNR, CDR2 FQNEAQ (reference sequence). Trimming pared 5 bases from V and 3 bases from J, leaving 16 bases between. Full variable domain (remainder filled in from reference TRBV7-9 and TRBJ1-4): DTGVSQNPRHKITKRGQNVTFRCDPISEHNRLYWYRQTLGQGPEFLTYFQNEAQLEKSRLLSDRFSAERPKGSFSTLEIQRTEQGDSAMYLCASSRVQGTANEKLFFGSGTQLSVL.

The rearrangement joins TRBV7-9 to TRBJ1-6, with a weak D call TRBD1 (6 bases). V was shortened by 1 base and J by 13 bases, with 8 bases between the two germline ends. Germline CDR1 SEHNR, CDR2 FQNEAQ (reference sequence). This CDR3 has 12 amino acids. The CDR3 region is CASSLDGGPLHF. The CDR3 DNA reads TGTGCCAGCAGCTTAGATGGGGGCCCCCTCCACTTT.

The V gene is TRBV2, the J gene TRBJ1-6; the D gene is possibly TRBD1 (6 bases). Trimming removed 8 bases at V and 9 bases at J, with 17 bases between. This CDR3 has 14 residues. CDR1 and CDR2 from the germline V gene are SNHLY and FYNNEI. The chain's CDR3 is CASGEGGSTSPLHF. The CDR3 coding sequence is TGTGCCAGCGGGGAGGGGGGTAGTACTTCACCCCTCCACTTT.

The chain has TRBV10-1 and TRBJ2-7; tentative D call: TRBD2 (5 bases). Germline CDR1 and CDR2: WNHNN and SYGVQD (reference sequence). V was clipped by 2 bases and J by 4 bases, with 12 bases between them. The CDR3 contains 14 residues. This CDR3 is CASSEGSGIYEQYF. In DNA form, the CDR3 reads TGCGCCAGCAGTGAGGGGTCGGGAATTTACGAGCAGTACTTC.

The chain uses TRBV7-9 and TRBJ1-2; 7 bases line up with TRBD1. The CDR3 totals 15 residues. Germline loops: CDR1 SEHNR, CDR2 FQNEAQ (reference sequence). The J segment lost 0 bases and the V segment lost 2 bases, leaving 3 bases of the junction unmatched. In nucleotides, the CDR3 is TGTGCCAGCAGCTTAAGGGACAGTGCTAACTATGGCTACACCTTC. It specifies CASSLRDSANYGYTF. The whole variable domain, filled in from reference TRBV7-9 and TRBJ1-2, reads DTGVSQNPRHKITKRGQNVTFRCDPISEHNRLYWYRQTLGQGPEFLTYFQNEAQLEKSRLLSDRFSAERPKGSFSTLEIQRTEQGDSAMYLCASSLRDSANYGYTFGSGTRLTVV.

The chain joins TRBV19 to TRBJ1-5; D not resolved. Germline V lookup: CDR1 LNHDA, CDR2 SQIVND (reference sequence). The V end lost 5 bases, the J end lost 0 bases, and 14 bases lay between the germline ends. The CDR3 is made up of 16 amino acids. CDR3: CASSGPLAYSNQPQHF. For the CDR3, the DNA is TGTGCCAGTAGTGGGCCACTGGCTTATAGCAATCAGCCCCAGCATTTT.

Only one count was recorded for this clone. The V gene is TRBV5-4, the J gene TRBJ2-5, with TRBD1 as a possible D gene (6 bases). The germline gives CDR1 SGHNT, CDR2 YYREEE (reference sequence). Trimming removed 4 bases at V and 0 bases at J, with 10 bases between. This CDR3 region has 14 residues. The CDR3 region is CASSLNRDQETQYF. The CDR3 DNA follows: TGTGCCAGCAGCCTGAACAGGGACCAAGAGACCCAGTACTTC. Together with reference TRBV5-4 and TRBJ2-5, the CDR3 gives the full variable domain: ETGVTQSPTHLIKTRGQQVTLRCSSQSGHNTVSWYQQALGQGPQFIFQYYREEENGRGNFPPRFSGLQFPNYSSELNVNALELDDSALYLCASSLNRDQETQYFGPGTRLLVL.

The chain joins TRBV7-2 to TRBJ2-5; 10 positions agree with TRBD2. The CDR3 contains 17 residues. The germline gives CDR1 SGHTA, CDR2 FQGNSA. V was pared by 4 bases and J by 1 base, with 9 bases of the junction left unmatched. CDR3 amino acids: CASSSLAGVAPQETQYF. The CDR3, as DNA: TGTGCCAGCAGCTCGCTAGCGGGGGTCGCGCCCCAAGAGACCCAGTACTTC. Combining the CDR3 with reference TRBV7-2 and TRBJ2-5 gives the whole variable domain GAGVSQSPSNKVTEKGKDVELRCDPISGHTALYWYRQSLGQGLEFLIYFQGNSAPDKSGLPSDRFSAERTGGSVSTLTIQRTQQEDSAVYLCASSSLAGVAPQETQYFGPGTRLLVL.

This chain uses TRBV5-1 with TRBJ1-2, with 9 positions matching TRBD1. CDR1 is SGHRS, CDR2 YFSETQ, per germline. The trim removed 3 bases at V and 8 bases at J, leaving 5 bases unmatched. The CDR3 totals 13 residues. CDR3 sequence reads: CASSSQGAEGYTF. DNA of the CDR3: TGCGCCAGCAGCTCACAGGGGGCAGAGGGCTACACCTTC.

V usage is TRBV19 and J usage is TRBJ1-5; D is unresolved. Germline V gene sequence: CDR1 LNHDA, CDR2 SQIVND (reference sequence). V gave up 5 bases and J gave up 5 bases, with 10 bases separating them. This CDR3 contains 13 residues. The CDR3 DNA follows: TGTGCCAGTAGTCGACAAACCTATCAGCCCCAGCATTTT. Translation: CASSRQTYQPQHF.

The CDR3 sequence is CASGSYEQYF. The DNA of the CDR3 is TGTGCTAGTGGCAGTTACGAGCAGTACTTC. This chain links TRBV12-5 with TRBJ2-7; D uncertain. From germline, CDR1 is LGHNT and CDR2 FRNRAP. Trimming took off 6 bases at V and 4 bases at J, with 4 bases between the two ends. The CDR3 runs to 10 residues.

The CDR3 sequence is CASSALDSPAKNIQYF. In DNA, the CDR3 is TGTGCCAGCAGCGCCCTAGATTCACCAGCCAAAAACATTCAGTACTTC. The chain couples TRBV7-2 to TRBJ2-4; no clear D. Germline values: CDR1 SGHTA, CDR2 FQGNSA. Deletions cut 5 bases from V and 0 bases from J, with 14 bases between. There are 16 residues in the CDR3.

The chain carries TRBV2 and TRBJ1-1; D not resolved. Germline loops: CDR1 SNHLY, CDR2 FYNNEI. The CDR3 totals 14 residues. V was cut by 8 bases and J by 3 bases, with 16 bases left in between. The CDR3 region is CASGLRSPDTEAFF. As DNA, the CDR3 is TGTGCCAGCGGTCTGCGATCCCCCGACACTGAAGCTTTCTTT.

The chain employs TRBV12-3 or TRBV12-4 and TRBJ2-7; no reliable D call. V was clipped by 5 bases and J by 2 bases, with 10 bases between them. This CDR3 comprises 13 residues. DNA of the CDR3: TGTGCCAGCAGTCTCGAGGCCCCCTACGAGCAGTACTTC. It yields the protein CASSLEAPYEQYF.

This clone was recorded once. This chain uses TRBV6-6 with TRBJ1-5, with TRBD1 matching 8 bases. Unmatched junction bases numbered 10, after V lost 5 bases and J lost 7 bases. This CDR3 is 15 amino acids long. CDR1 and CDR2 from the germline V gene are MNHNY and SVGAGI (reference sequence). The CDR3: CASSRGQGGGQPQHF. In nucleotides, the CDR3 is TGTGCCAGCAGTCGTGGACAGGGAGGAGGGCAGCCCCAGCATTTT.

Here the CDR3 DNA reads TGTGCCAGCAGCCCTGGCGTGACAGGGGGCGAGACCCAGTACTTC. This codes for CASSPGVTGGETQYF. The V and J genes are TRBV7-9 and TRBJ2-5, with 10 bases fitting TRBD1. This CDR3 is built from 15 residues. The V and J ends lost 5 bases and 5 bases, in that order; junction bases with no gene match: 8. Germline assignment: CDR1 SEHNR and CDR2 FQNEAQ (reference sequence).

The rearrangement joins TRBV5-1 to TRBJ2-1, with D perhaps matching TRBD2 (7 bases). The CDR3 is 13 amino acids. Between the trimmed V and J ends, which lost 2 bases and 9 bases, there was a span of 12 bases. CDR1 is SGHRS, CDR2 YFSETQ, per germline. CDR3 nucleotide sequence: TGCGCCAGCAGCTTAAACAGGGAGGGTGAGCAGTTCTTC. Amino acids: CASSLNREGEQFF. Variable domain in full (rest from reference TRBV5-1 and TRBJ2-1): KAGVTQTPRYLIKTRGQQVTLSCSPISGHRSVSWYQQTPGQGLQFLFEYFSETQRNKGNFPGRFSGRQFSNSRSEMNVSTLELGDSALYLCASSLNREGEQFFGPGTRLTVL.